The 4 T cell receptor beta chains below were found in one sample sequenced in a study of CD8 T cells in ankylosing spondylitis. TCRdb recomputed calls from the 5' RACE reads with MiXCR, one row per CDR3 protein. The sample holds 250,000 to 400,000 distinct CDR3 sequences; under 14% are singletons and the top ten take roughly 9.2%. The source material was blood, either unsorted or a sorted T cell fraction (not recorded which). The source is a female donor with ankylosing spondylitis or in good health (not recorded which).

This chain connects TRBV18 to TRBJ2-3, with TRBD2 as a possible D gene (7 bases). The V end lost 2 bases, the J end lost 2 bases, and 11 bases lay between the germline ends. The CDR3 extends over 15 amino acids. Germline lookup yields CDR1 KGHSH and CDR2 LQKENI. The CDR3 sequence: CASSPAGAVTDTQYF. The CDR3 DNA reads as TGTGCCAGCTCACCAGCGGGGGCAGTCACAGATACGCAGTATTTT.

The sample holds many counts of this clonotype. This rearrangement joins TRBV20-1 to TRBJ2-7; perhaps D is TRBD1 or TRBD2 (5 bases each). Trimming took 0 bases from V and 3 from J, leaving 12 bases between them. The germline gives CDR1 DFQATT, CDR2 SNEGSKA (reference sequence). CDR3 size: 14 residues. The CDR3 spells CSARDRGRLYEQYF. CDR3 DNA: TGCAGTGCTAGAGACCGGGGCCGTCTCTACGAGCAGTACTTC.

Concerning this clonotype: The junction shows a germline mismatch at one end, possibly a read error. This chain joins TRBV5-6 and TRBJ1-2, with 7 bases identical to TRBD1. Per germline, CDR1 SGHDT and CDR2 YYEEEE. CDR3 size: 14 residues. CDR3 sequence reads: CASSFPGQPYGHTF. The CDR3, as DNA: TGTGCCAGCAGCTTCCCGGGACAGCCCTATGGCCACACCTTC.

At least ten counts were recorded for this clonotype. The V and J genes are TRBV10-3 and TRBJ1-4; D might be TRBD1 (5 bases). Germline CDR1 and CDR2: ENHRY and SYGVKD. Trimming took off 3 bases at V and 2 bases at J, with 10 bases between the two ends. The CDR3 loop spans 15 amino acids. The CDR3 reads CAISDGGLTNEKLFF. CDR3 sequence (DNA): TGTGCCATCAGTGACGGGGGACTGACTAATGAAAAACTGTTTTTT.